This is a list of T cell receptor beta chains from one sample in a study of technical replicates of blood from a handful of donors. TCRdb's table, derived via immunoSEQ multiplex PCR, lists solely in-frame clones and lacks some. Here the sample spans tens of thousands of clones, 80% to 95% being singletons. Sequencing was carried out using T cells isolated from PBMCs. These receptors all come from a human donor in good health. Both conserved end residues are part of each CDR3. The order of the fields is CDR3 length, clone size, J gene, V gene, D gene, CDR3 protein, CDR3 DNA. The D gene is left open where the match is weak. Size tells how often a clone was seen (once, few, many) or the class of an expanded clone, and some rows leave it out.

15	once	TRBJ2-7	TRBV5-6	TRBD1	CASSSPGQGNYEQYF	TGTGCCAGCAGTTCACCGGGACAGGGAAACTACGAGCAGTACTTC
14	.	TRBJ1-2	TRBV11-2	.	CASSLWQPNYGYTF	TGTGCCAGCAGCTTATGGCAACCTAACTATGGCTACACCTTC
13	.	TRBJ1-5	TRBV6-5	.	CASSYRVFQPQHF	TGTGCCAGCAGTTACCGGGTTTTCCAGCCCCAGCATTTT
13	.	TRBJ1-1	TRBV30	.	CAWSVSSNTEAFF	TGTGCCTGGAGTGTATCCTCGAACACTGAAGCTTTCTTT
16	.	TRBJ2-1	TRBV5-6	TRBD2	CASSLLRTSGLNEQFF	TGTGCCAGCAGCTTGTTAAGGACTAGCGGGTTAAATGAGCAGTTCTTC
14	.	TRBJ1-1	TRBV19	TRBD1	CASSLTDRAWVAFF	TGTGCCAGTAGTTTGACGGACAGGGCATGGGTCGCTTTCTTT
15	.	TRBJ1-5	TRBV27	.	CASSLIGLSNQPQHF	TGTGCCAGCAGTTTAATTGGGCTTAGCAATCAGCCCCAGCATTTT
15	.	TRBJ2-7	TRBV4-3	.	CASSPRQAWGNEQYF	TGCGCCAGCAGCCCAAGACAGGCCTGGGGTAACGAGCAGTACTTC
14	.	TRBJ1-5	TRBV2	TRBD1	CASSAGQNNQPQHF	TGTGCCAGCTCCGCGGGACAGAACAATCAGCCCCAGCATTTT
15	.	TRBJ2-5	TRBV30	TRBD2	CAWGLAGGPGETQYF	TGTGCCTGGGGACTAGCGGGAGGGCCAGGGGAGACCCAGTACTTC
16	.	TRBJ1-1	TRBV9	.	CASSVGRTWARTEAFF	TGTGCCAGCAGCGTAGGTCGTACGTGGGCCCGCACTGAAGCTTTCTTT
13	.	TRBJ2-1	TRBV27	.	CASSPFYYNEQFF	TGTGCCAGCAGTCCTTTTTACTACAATGAGCAGTTCTTC
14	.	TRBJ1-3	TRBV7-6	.	CASSLGGSGNTIYF	TGTGCCAGCAGCTTAGGAGGCTCTGGAAACACCATATATTTT
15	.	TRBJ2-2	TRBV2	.	CASSVEGGLTGELFF	TGTGCCAGCAGTGTGGAGGGAGGCCTTACCGGGGAGCTGTTTTTT
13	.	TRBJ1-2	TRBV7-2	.	CASSESGHSGGTF	TGTGCCAGCAGCGAATCGGGACACTCGGGGGGAACCTTC